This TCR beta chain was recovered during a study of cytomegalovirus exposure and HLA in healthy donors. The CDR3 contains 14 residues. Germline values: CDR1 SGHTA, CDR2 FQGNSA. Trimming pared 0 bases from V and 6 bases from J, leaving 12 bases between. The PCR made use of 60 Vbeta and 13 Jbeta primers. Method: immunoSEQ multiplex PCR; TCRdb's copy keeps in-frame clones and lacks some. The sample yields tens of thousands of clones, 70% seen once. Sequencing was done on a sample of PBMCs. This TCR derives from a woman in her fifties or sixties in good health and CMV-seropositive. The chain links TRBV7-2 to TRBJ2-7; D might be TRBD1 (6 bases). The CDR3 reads CASSLAHRVGEQYF. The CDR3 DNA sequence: TGTGCCAGCAGCTTAGCGCACAGGGTGGGCGAGCAGTACTTC.